This TCR beta chain appears in the sequencing data of a study of response to subunit inactivated influenza vaccine. TCRdb independently ran MiXCR on the RT-PCR reads; one entry per CDR3 protein. The sample shows around 600,000 distinct CDR3 sequences, roughly 10% of them seen only once. This CDR3 is 17 amino acids long. V shed 6 bases and J shed 9 bases, with 28 bases lying between them. These data were also filed under a second study, of T cells expressing NK-cell markers. That paper notes: 5'RACE template switching with UMIs produced the TCR beta cDNA. Only alpha-beta TCR T cells were sorted in several experiments, using an anti-gamma-delta TCR antibody.

The clonotype comes from a man between 50 and 59 years old who received an inactivated influenza vaccine. The chain is built from TRBV12-3 or TRBV12-4 and TRBJ2-3; D may be TRBD1 or TRBD2 (6 bases each). Sequenced here: PBMCs from blood, sampled on the day of vaccination. The CDR3 nucleotides are TGTGCCAGCAGCTCCTTAGCTGTCTTCCCCTCGGGGGCGACGCAGTATTTT. Encoded protein: CASSSLAVFPSGATQYF.